The 27 T cell receptor beta chains below come from one sample, sequenced in a study of T-cell reconstitution after alpha-beta-depleted transplantation in children. Preparation of the TCRbeta library used unique molecular identifiers. TCRdb re-called the PCR reads with MiXCR, one entry per CDR3 protein. The sample contains about 980,000 distinct CDR3 sequences, roughly 31% of which appear only once. Sequencing was performed on PBMCs, mostly from graft donor cells, taken 360 days after TCRalphabeta/CD19-depleted stem cell transplant. The receptors originated from a boy under three years old who had a stem cell transplant for SCID, so the T cells may come from the graft donor.

The V and J genes are TRBV29-1 and TRBJ2-2; a weak D match, TRBD1 (6 bases). The CDR3 length is 15 residues. The germline CDR1 and CDR2 sequences are SQVTM and ANQGSEA. With 6 bases removed from V and 2 bases from J, the gap between germline ends came to 16 bases. CDR3: CSVASRTANTGELFF. CDR3 nucleotide sequence: TGCAGCGTCGCCTCTCGGACAGCCAACACCGGGGAGCTGTTTTTT.

The chain recombines TRBV27 with TRBJ1-1, with 8 bases that match TRBD1. This CDR3 has 17 amino acids. CDR1 is MNHEY, CDR2 SMNVEV, per germline (reference sequence). Trimming cost V 7 bases and J 0 bases; bases outside gene matches: 13. In nucleotides, the CDR3 is TGTGCCAGCAAAATTTTACCACCGACAGGGGTGAACACTGAAGCTTTCTTT. It yields the protein CASKILPPTGVNTEAFF.

This rearrangement joins TRBV12-3 or TRBV12-4 to TRBJ2-7; D is unresolved. Between the trimmed V and J ends, which lost 5 bases and 2 bases, there was a span of 16 bases. CDR3 length: 15 amino acids. Written as DNA, the CDR3 is TGTGCCAGCAGTAAGCCGGGCCAATTAACCTACGAGCAGTACTTC. Translating it yields CASSKPGQLTYEQYF.

This clonotype was observed a few times. V gene TRBV18 combines with J gene TRBJ1-1; 9 bases match TRBD1. CDR1 is KGHSH and CDR2 is LQKENI in the germline V gene. This CDR3 contains 16 residues. Trimming took 5 bases from V and 0 from J; bases not matched to a gene: 7. This chain's CDR3 is CASSSTGGGLNTEAFF. The CDR3 nucleotides read TGTGCCAGCTCATCTACAGGGGGCGGGTTGAACACTGAAGCTTTCTTT. Drawing the rest from reference TRBV18 and TRBJ1-1, the complete variable domain is NAGVMQNPRHLVRRRGQEARLRCSPMKGHSHVYWYRQLPEEGLKFMVYLQKENIIDESGMPKERFSAEFPKEGPSILRIQQVVRGDSAAYFCASSSTGGGLNTEAFFGQGTRLTVV.

This clonotype has a handful of counts. The V call is TRBV5-1, the J call TRBJ2-5; the match to TRBD2 covers 8 bases. The germline CDR1 and CDR2 sequences are SGHRS and YFSETQ. Trimming cost V 4 bases and J 1 base; bases outside gene matches: 6. This CDR3 contains 15 residues. CDR3 nucleotide sequence: TGCGCCAGCAGCATAGTAGCGGGGCCCCAAGAGACCCAGTACTTC. Translating gives CASSIVAGPQETQYF.

The chain couples TRBV10-2 to TRBJ1-6; D unclear. Germline V gives CDR1 WSHSY, CDR2 SAAADI. CDR3 size: 15 residues. Trimming pared 7 bases from V and 3 bases from J, leaving 13 bases between. For the CDR3, the DNA is TGCGCCAGCAAATCAGAACAGCTCTATAATTCACCCCTCCACTTT. Amino acid sequence: CASKSEQLYNSPLHF.

The chain's CDR3 is CASSVTGGLSYEQYF. In DNA, the CDR3 is TGTGCCAGCAGCGTGACAGGGGGCCTCTCCTACGAGCAGTACTTC. This rearrangement joins TRBV7-2 to TRBJ2-7, with 10 bases aligning to TRBD1. Trimming at V came to 5 bases and at J to 0 bases, leaving 4 bases not matched to a gene. Germline V gives CDR1 SGHTA, CDR2 FQGNSA. The CDR3 has 15 amino acids.

This clonotype was counted between two and nine times. The gene calls are TRBV7-6 and TRBJ2-5, with D perhaps matching TRBD1 (6 bases). The CDR3 is 15 amino acids. The ends were cut back, 4 bases at V and 2 bases at J, with 14 bases in the middle. Germline CDR1 is SGHVS and CDR2 is FNYEAQ. CDR3 in amino acids: CASSYMQGIQETQYF. CDR3 coding DNA: TGTGCCAGCAGCTATATGCAGGGGATACAAGAGACCCAGTACTTC.

The DNA of the CDR3 is TGCAGTGCTAGCCCAGACGGCGGTCAGCCCCAGCATTTT. This codes for CSASPDGGQPQHF. V and J are TRBV20-1 and TRBJ1-5; D is unresolved. Germline V gene lookup returns CDR1 DFQATT and CDR2 SNEGSKA (reference sequence). V lost 3 bases and J lost 6, with 12 bases in between. This CDR3 has 13 residues.

The CDR3 DNA is TGCGCCAGCAGCCCGGGACAGCTGGGTGACGGGGAGCTGTTTTTT. This encodes CASSPGQLGDGELFF. V gene TRBV5-1 combines with J gene TRBJ2-2; 7 nucleotides align to TRBD1. CDR1 and CDR2 from the germline V gene are SGHRS and YFSETQ. The CDR3 has 15 amino acids. The V segment lost 4 bases and the J segment 7 bases; nucleotides outside the gene matches: 10.

V is TRBV2 and J is TRBJ1-2; the D is unclear. There are 12 residues in the CDR3. Germline V lookup: CDR1 SNHLY, CDR2 FYNNEI. Trimming cost V 3 bases and J 5 bases, with 7 bases left between them. The CDR3 protein is CASSERRYGYTF. In DNA, the CDR3 is TGTGCCAGCAGTGAGAGGAGGTATGGCTACACCTTC.

This clonotype was seen just once. This chain uses TRBV11-1 with TRBJ2-5; 8 nucleotides align to TRBD2. There are 18 residues in the CDR3. The trim removed 5 bases at V and 2 bases at J, leaving 16 bases unmatched. Germline V CDR1 and CDR2: SGHAT, FQDESV (reference sequence). CDR3 protein: CASSPSLRAGGRQETQYF. For the CDR3, the DNA is TGTGCCAGCAGCCCTAGCCTGAGGGCGGGGGGACGTCAAGAGACCCAGTACTTC.

This clonotype has only a few counts. This sequence joins TRBV6-1 and TRBJ2-5; D not resolved. Trimming shortened V by 0 bases and J by 1 base, and 9 bases separated the two germline ends. Germline V gives CDR1 MNHNS, CDR2 SASEGT. This CDR3 spans 15 amino acids. Here the CDR3 reads CASSEAPATQETQYF. The CDR3 DNA reads as TGTGCCAGCAGTGAAGCACCCGCCACCCAAGAGACCCAGTACTTC.

The CDR3 loop is CASSPPPTGRRYNEQFF. CDR3 in DNA: TGTGCCAGCAGCCCCCCCCCGACAGGGAGGAGGTACAATGAGCAGTTCTTC. The chain combines TRBV7-2 with TRBJ2-1; possible D gene TRBD1, 7 bases. CDR1 and CDR2 (germline): SGHTA, FQGNSA. This CDR3 is 17 amino acids long. V lost 5 bases, J lost 4 bases, and 21 bases lay in between.

The chain carries TRBV12-3 or TRBV12-4 and TRBJ2-7, with D hard to call. Between the trimmed V and J ends, which lost 6 bases and 7 bases, there was a span of 13 bases. The CDR3 runs to 12 residues. For the CDR3, the DNA is TGTGCCAGCAGAGCGACGGTGGCGGAGCAGTACTTC. Amino acid sequence: CASRATVAEQYF.

The chain has TRBV20-1 and TRBJ1-1; 9 positions agree with TRBD1. The CDR3 is 15 residues long. Germline values: CDR1 DFQATT, CDR2 SNEGSKA (reference sequence). The J segment lost 11 bases and the V segment lost 0 bases, leaving 13 bases of the junction unmatched. CDR3 nucleotide sequence: TGCAGTGCTAGAGATCTAGGGAGACGGACAGGGGCGGCTTTCTTT. The encoded protein is CSARDLGRRTGAAFF.

This chain joins TRBV9 and TRBJ2-2; TRBD2 aligns across 8 bases. The germline gives CDR1 SGDLS, CDR2 YYNGEE. The V and J ends lost 6 bases and 6 bases, in that order; junction bases with no gene match: 13. CDR3 length equals 16 residues. The CDR3 sequence is CASTQRPGLGAGELFF. The CDR3 DNA reads TGTGCCAGCACCCAACGGCCGGGACTAGGGGCCGGGGAGCTGTTTTTT.

This clonotype was seen a handful of times. The chain is built from TRBV29-1 and TRBJ2-7; 12 bases are shared with TRBD2. V gave up 7 bases and J gave up 4 bases; unmatched junction bases: 8. The germline gives CDR1 SQVTM, CDR2 ANQGSEA. The CDR3 consists of 14 residues. The DNA of the CDR3 is TGCAGCGCCATATCTAGCGGGGGGGCTTACGAGCAGTACTTC. Its translation is CSAISSGGAYEQYF.

The chain is built from TRBV9 and TRBJ2-3; possible D gene TRBD2, 5 bases. The CDR3 sequence is 15 residues long. Germline V gives CDR1 SGDLS, CDR2 YYNGEE. V was pared by 4 bases and J by 2 bases, with 14 bases between. The CDR3 loop is CASSHDGLATDTQYF. Written as DNA, the CDR3 is TGTGCCAGCAGCCACGACGGACTCGCCACAGATACGCAGTATTTT.

The chain has TRBV4-1 and TRBJ1-2; D remains ambiguous. Germline values: CDR1 MGHRA, CDR2 YSYEKL. The ends were cut back, 4 bases at V and 7 bases at J, with 10 bases in the middle. There are 12 residues in the CDR3. CDR3 coding DNA: TGCGCCAGCAGCCTTGGGGTTTTTGGCTACACCTTC. It encodes CASSLGVFGYTF.

The chain couples TRBV5-5 to TRBJ1-3; 10 positions match TRBD1. Germline assignment: CDR1 SGHKS and CDR2 YYEKEE (reference sequence). The V gene end was trimmed by 2 bases and the J gene end by 2 bases; junction bases not matched to a gene: 4. CDR3 size: 16 residues. This chain's CDR3 is CASSFAGTGAGNTIYF. In nucleotides, the CDR3 is TGTGCCAGCAGCTTCGCCGGGACAGGGGCTGGAAACACCATATATTTT.

This chain links TRBV3-1 with TRBJ2-1; D possibly corresponds to TRBD2 (7 bases). Trimming stripped 4 bases from V and 13 bases from J, with 20 bases between. The CDR3 has 14 amino acids. Germline-derived CDR1 and CDR2 are LGHDT and YNNKEL (reference sequence). Here the CDR3 reads CASSLLDPGGTQFF. In DNA, the CDR3 is TGTGCCAGCAGCCTACTCGATCCGGGGGGCACTCAGTTCTTC.

J is TRBJ2-2 and V is TRBV7-2; D unclear. The germline CDR1 and CDR2 sequences are SGHTA and FQGNSA. There are 16 residues in the CDR3. V lost 1 base and J lost 1, with 10 bases in between. CDR3 sequence reads: CASSLGLYRNTGELFF. Written as DNA, the CDR3 is TGTGCCAGCAGCTTAGGCCTCTACCGGAACACCGGGGAGCTGTTTTTT.

The chain is built from TRBV29-1 and TRBJ2-5; 12 bases are a match to TRBD1. CDR3 length: 15 amino acids. V shed 6 bases, J shed 4 bases, and the junction held 9 bases outside the gene matches. Germline CDR1 and CDR2: SQVTM and ANQGSEA. The CDR3 loop is CSVGGQGARGETQYF. Here the CDR3 DNA reads TGCAGCGTGGGGGGACAGGGGGCGAGGGGAGAGACCCAGTACTTC.

This chain links TRBV2 with TRBJ1-4, with D tentatively TRBD1 (6 bases). Deletions cut 8 bases from V and 3 bases from J, with 19 bases between. Germline V gene lookup returns CDR1 SNHLY and CDR2 FYNNEI. The CDR3 loop spans 16 amino acids. The CDR3 nucleotides read TGTGCCAGCCTCAGCCTGGACAGTACAGCTAATGAAAAACTGTTTTTT. As protein: CASLSLDSTANEKLFF.

This chain links TRBV9 with TRBJ2-6, with a tentative D call TRBD1 (5 bases). V was cut by 4 bases and J by 4 bases, with 18 bases left in between. Looked up from germline, CDR1 is SGDLS and CDR2 is YYNGEE. The CDR3 is 17 residues long. The CDR3 loop reads CASSPRQGKKGANVLTF. CDR3 nucleotides: TGTGCCAGCAGCCCCCGGCAGGGAAAAAAAGGGGCCAACGTCCTGACTTTC.

V and J are TRBV20-1 and TRBJ1-4; the D is unclear. The V end lost 1 base, the J end lost 7 bases, and 7 bases lay between the germline ends. This CDR3 has 12 amino acids. The germline V gene encodes CDR1 DFQATT and CDR2 SNEGSKA (reference sequence). The CDR3 loop reads CSARGWGEKLFF. The CDR3 coding sequence is TGCAGTGCTAGAGGTTGGGGTGAAAAACTGTTTTTT.